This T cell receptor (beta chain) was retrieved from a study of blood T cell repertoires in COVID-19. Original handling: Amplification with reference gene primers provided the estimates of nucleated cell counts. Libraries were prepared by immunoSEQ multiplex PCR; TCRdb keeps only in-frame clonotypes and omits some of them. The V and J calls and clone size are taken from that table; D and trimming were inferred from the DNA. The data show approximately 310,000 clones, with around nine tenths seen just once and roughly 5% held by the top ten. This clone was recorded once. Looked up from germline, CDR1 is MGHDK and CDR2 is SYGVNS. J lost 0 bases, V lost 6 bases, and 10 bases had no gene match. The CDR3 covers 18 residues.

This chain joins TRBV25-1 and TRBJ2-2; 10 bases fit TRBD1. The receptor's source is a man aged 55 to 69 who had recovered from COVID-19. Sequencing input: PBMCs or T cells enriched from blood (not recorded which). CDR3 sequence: CASRHGGTGASNTGELFF. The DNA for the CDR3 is TGTGCCAGCAGACACGGGGGGACAGGGGCTTCGAACACCGGGGAGCTGTTTTTT.